This T cell receptor (beta chain) derives from a study of OX40 agonist ivuxolimab in advanced cancers. Study-level background: Three patients, one with hepatocellular carcinoma and two with cutaneous melanoma, achieved partial responses. Whole-study results and caveats: Low normalized T-cell clonal expansion was additionally recorded for some nonresponders. Average numbers of expanded clones were greater in CD8+ T cells than in CD4+.

V was cut by 3 bases and J by 6 bases, with 9 bases left in between. The V gene's germline CDR1 is KGHSH and CDR2 LQKENI. The CDR3 runs 13 residues. Blood was sampled at baseline, cycle 4 day 1, and cycle 7 day 1. The protocol was immunoSEQ multiplex PCR, while the TCRdb copy is restricted to in-frame clones and leaves out a portion. Found here are approximately 68,000 clones, 92% of them singletons; the top ten hold 8% to 10%. Turning to this clone: The antigen remains undetermined.

The origin of this receptor is an adult with an advanced solid tumor such as melanoma, head and neck, liver or kidney cancer. The chain recombines TRBV18 with TRBJ1-5, with a possible D match to TRBD1 (5 bases). The sequences come from CD4+ or CD8+ T cells sorted from blood, collected in a trial of the OX40 agonist ivuxolimab. CDR3 DNA sequence: TGTGCCAGCTCACCCACCGGGGCTCAGCCCCAGCATTTT. Translation gives CASSPTGAQPQHF.